Each of the 18 T cell receptor beta chains below was sequenced from the same sample in a study of T cell responses to AZD1222 COVID-19 vaccine. The repertoire was sequenced with immunoSEQ multiplex PCR; TCRdb's copy has only in-frame clones and lacks some. This sample has about 200,000 clones; approximately 93% occur once, and the top ten carry 0.95% to 1.1%. This specimen consisted of peripheral blood, obtained 28 days after the second AZD1222 dose. All receptors come from an adult who received the AZD1222 COVID-19 vaccine.

V gene TRBV29-1 combines with J gene TRBJ2-3; D is perhaps TRBD1 or TRBD2 (5 bases each). CDR1 SQVTM and CDR2 ANQGSEA come from the germline V gene. This CDR3 comprises 13 residues. The V end was cut by 6 bases, the J end by 5 bases, with 15 bases between. CDR3 sequence: CSVRGQGGDTQYF. In nucleotides, the CDR3 is TGCAGCGTCCGAGGGCAGGGCGGAGATACGCAGTATTTT.

This chain links TRBV9 with TRBJ1-4; TRBD1 aligns across 7 bases. With 0 bases clipped from V and 8 bases from J, the junction kept 4 bases outside the gene matches. This CDR3 region has 14 residues. Germline V CDR1 and CDR2: SGDLS, YYNGEE. The CDR3 nucleotides are TGTGCCAGCAGCGTAGCCGACAGGGACGAAAAACTGTTTTTT. Translation: CASSVADRDEKLFF.

The chain links TRBV7-6 to TRBJ2-7; possibly TRBD2 for D (5 bases). V was trimmed by 5 bases and J by 3 bases, leaving 11 bases between them. The length of the CDR3 is 13 residues. Germline CDR1 is SGHVS and CDR2 is FNYEAQ. The CDR3 DNA reads as TGTGCCAGCAGCCCCGGACTGAACTACGAGCAGTACTTC. Translated: CASSPGLNYEQYF.

This clone was recorded once. CDR3 residues: CAWSTLGAGSTEAFF. As DNA, the CDR3 is TGTGCCTGGAGTACTTTGGGAGCAGGGAGCACTGAAGCTTTCTTT. This chain connects TRBV30 to TRBJ1-1; the D gene is possibly TRBD1 (5 bases). Germline lookup yields CDR1 GTSNPN and CDR2 SVGIG (reference sequence). The CDR3 is made up of 15 amino acids. Trimming pared 2 bases from V and 4 bases from J, leaving 17 bases between.

V usage is TRBV12-3 or TRBV12-4 and J usage is TRBJ1-2, with 8 bases lining up with TRBD1. The V and J ends lost 10 bases and 8 bases, in that order; junction bases with no gene match: 9. The CDR3 spans 12 residues. The DNA for the CDR3 is TGTGCCACCCAGGACAGGGCGGGCGGCTACACCTTC. Residues: CATQDRAGGYTF.

The CDR3 protein is CASSPRQGENTEAFF. The DNA for the CDR3 is TGTGCCAGCTCACCAAGACAGGGAGAGAACACTGAAGCTTTCTTT. The chain couples TRBV18 to TRBJ1-1; TRBD1 matches 7 bases. The CDR3 consists of 15 residues. With V trimmed by 2 bases and J by 1 base, 4 bases remained unmatched. Germline V lookup: CDR1 KGHSH, CDR2 LQKENI. Filled out from reference TRBV18 and TRBJ1-1, the complete variable domain reads NAGVMQNPRHLVRRRGQEARLRCSPMKGHSHVYWYRQLPEEGLKFMVYLQKENIIDESGMPKERFSAEFPKEGPSILRIQQVVRGDSAAYFCASSPRQGENTEAFFGQGTRLTVV.

V is TRBV7-9 and J is TRBJ1-2; 7 bases match TRBD1. The CDR3 is 15 residues long. J gave up 1 base and V 1 base, and 3 bases lay outside the gene matches. Germline V CDR1 and CDR2: SEHNR, FQNEAQ (reference sequence). This CDR3 is CASSLGDSLNYGYTF. CDR3 DNA: TGTGCCAGCAGCTTAGGGGACAGTCTTAACTATGGCTACACCTTC.

With respect to this clone: Other DNA variants within this sample encode the same CDR3. V and J are TRBV9 and TRBJ2-7; the D gene is possibly TRBD1 (6 bases). Trimming stripped 0 bases from V and 6 bases from J, with 7 bases between. Germline V gene data show CDR1 as SGDLS and CDR2 as YYNGEE. There are 12 residues in the CDR3. The CDR3 sequence: CASSVVGGEQYF. CDR3 in DNA: TGTGCCAGCAGCGTAGTAGGGGGCGAGCAGTACTTC.

This rearrangement joins TRBV6-5 to TRBJ2-7; 8 bases align to TRBD2. The germline CDR1 and CDR2 sequences are MNHEY and SVGAGI. The length of the CDR3 is 16 residues. V was clipped by 4 bases and J by 3 bases; unmatched bases: 11. CDR3 bases: TGTGCCAGCAGTTCCGGCGACCCCGGGGGGGTCTACGAGCAGTACTTC. It codes for CASSSGDPGGVYEQYF.

This chain connects TRBV14 to TRBJ1-2; unclear D gene. Between the trimmed V and J ends, which lost 0 bases and 6 bases, there was a span of 8 bases. Germline values: CDR1 SGHDN, CDR2 FVKESK. CDR3 length: 13 amino acids. CDR3 protein: CASSQDDPHGYTF. The CDR3 nucleotides are TGTGCCAGCAGCCAAGATGATCCCCATGGCTACACCTTC.

This chain links TRBV7-2 with TRBJ2-3; 14 bases are shared with TRBD2. Germline V gene lookup returns CDR1 SGHTA and CDR2 FQGNSA. The CDR3 consists of 17 residues. Trimming removed 7 bases from V and 1 base from J; junction bases left unmatched: 7. The CDR3 coding sequence is TGTGCCAGCACCCGACTAGCGGGGGGGCATGGCACAGATACGCAGTATTTT. Residues: CASTRLAGGHGTDTQYF.

This sequence joins TRBV4-1 and TRBJ2-1, with TRBD2 matching over 11 bases. The trim removed 4 bases at V and 4 bases at J, leaving 15 bases unmatched. The CDR3 spans 19 residues. Germline V CDR1 and CDR2: MGHRA, YSYEKL. DNA of the CDR3: TGCGCCAGCAGCCCCCACTCAACGACTAGCGGGGCGTGGTACAATGAGCAGTTCTTC. It encodes CASSPHSTTSGAWYNEQFF.

The chain recombines TRBV5-1 with TRBJ1-2, with 12 bases identical to TRBD1. The V gene's germline CDR1 is SGHRS and CDR2 YFSETQ. V was pared by 4 bases and J by 4 bases, with 11 bases of the junction left unmatched. The CDR3 is 17 amino acids. CDR3 in DNA: TGCGCCAGCAGCCGACCGGGACAGGGGGCCTTCGGCTATGGCTACACCTTC. Its protein product is CASSRPGQGAFGYGYTF.

This chain connects TRBV10-3 to TRBJ1-2; no clear D gene. V was cut by 5 bases and J by 2 bases, with 3 bases left in between. The germline V gene has CDR1 ENHRY and CDR2 SYGVKD. CDR3 length: 11 residues. This CDR3 reads CAISPNYGYTF. CDR3 bases: TGTGCCATCAGTCCAAACTATGGCTACACCTTC.

The chain employs TRBV10-3 and TRBJ1-2; TRBD1 aligns across 7 bases. Per germline, CDR1 ENHRY and CDR2 SYGVKD. The CDR3 contains 12 residues. The V segment lost 6 bases and the J segment 4 bases; nucleotides outside the gene matches: 2. The CDR3 here is CAIRTGTYGYTF. In DNA, the CDR3 is TGTGCCATCAGGACAGGGACCTATGGCTACACCTTC.

In its sample, this clone was seen once. V gene TRBV28 combines with J gene TRBJ2-3; 10 nucleotides agree with TRBD1. V lost 8 bases to trimming and J lost 3 bases; unmatched junction nucleotides: 5. The CDR3 runs to 14 residues. Germline V lookup: CDR1 MDHEN, CDR2 SYDVKM. The CDR3 region has the DNA TGTGCCAGCGACAGGGGGCGTCCTACAGATACGCAGTATTTT. Protein product: CASDRGRPTDTQYF.

The chain employs TRBV7-9 and TRBJ2-4; TRBD2 might be the D (6 bases). Germline assignment: CDR1 SEHNR and CDR2 FQNEAQ (reference sequence). The CDR3 is 14 residues long. Trimming cost V 3 bases and J 3 bases, with 9 bases left between them. CDR3 sequence (DNA): TGTGCCAGCAGCTTGGCCGGGAGCAAAAACATTCAGTACTTC. This sequence encodes CASSLAGSKNIQYF.

The chain carries TRBV27 and TRBJ2-7; 8 bases are a match to TRBD1. Trimming at V came to 3 bases and at J to 5 bases, leaving 9 bases not matched to a gene. This CDR3 contains 15 residues. Germline lookup yields CDR1 MNHEY and CDR2 SMNVEV (reference sequence). CDR3 in DNA: TGTGCCAGCAGTTTGGAAGGACAGGGCGGCGACGAGCAGTACTTC. Translation gives CASSLEGQGGDEQYF.